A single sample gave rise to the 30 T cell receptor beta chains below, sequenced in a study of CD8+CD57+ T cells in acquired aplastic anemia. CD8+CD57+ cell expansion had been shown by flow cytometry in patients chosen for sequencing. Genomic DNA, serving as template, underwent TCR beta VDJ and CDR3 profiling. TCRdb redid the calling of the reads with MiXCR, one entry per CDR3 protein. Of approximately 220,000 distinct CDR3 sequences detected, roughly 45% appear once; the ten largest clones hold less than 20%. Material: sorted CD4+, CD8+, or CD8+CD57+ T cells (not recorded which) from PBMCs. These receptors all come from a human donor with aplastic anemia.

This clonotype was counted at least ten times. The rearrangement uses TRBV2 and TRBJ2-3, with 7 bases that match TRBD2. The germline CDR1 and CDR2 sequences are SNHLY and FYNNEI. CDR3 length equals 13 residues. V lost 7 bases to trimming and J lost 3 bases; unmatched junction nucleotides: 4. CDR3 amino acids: CASMGGGTDTQYF. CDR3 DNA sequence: TGTGCCAGCATGGGCGGGGGAACAGATACGCAGTATTTT.

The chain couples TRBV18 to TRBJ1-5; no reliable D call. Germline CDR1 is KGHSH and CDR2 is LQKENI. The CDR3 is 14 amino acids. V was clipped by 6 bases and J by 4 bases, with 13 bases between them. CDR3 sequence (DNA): TGTGCCAGCTCGCCGGACGGGAAGAATCAGCCCCAGCATTTT. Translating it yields CASSPDGKNQPQHF.

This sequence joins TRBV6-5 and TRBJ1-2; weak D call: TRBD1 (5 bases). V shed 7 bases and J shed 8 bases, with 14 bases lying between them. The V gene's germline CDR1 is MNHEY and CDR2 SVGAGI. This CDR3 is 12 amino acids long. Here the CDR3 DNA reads TGTGCCAGCATCGAACGGGGCCGGGGCTACACCTTC. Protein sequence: CASIERGRGYTF.

This CDR3 reads CASSPDYFETQYF. The CDR3 DNA reads as TGTGCCAGCAGTCCGGACTACTTCGAGACCCAGTACTTC. The J gene is TRBJ2-5, the V gene TRBV2, with D possibly TRBD2 on 6 matching bases. The CDR3 runs to 13 residues. The V end was cut by 5 bases, the J end by 5 bases, with 12 bases between. CDR1 SNHLY and CDR2 FYNNEI come from the germline V gene.

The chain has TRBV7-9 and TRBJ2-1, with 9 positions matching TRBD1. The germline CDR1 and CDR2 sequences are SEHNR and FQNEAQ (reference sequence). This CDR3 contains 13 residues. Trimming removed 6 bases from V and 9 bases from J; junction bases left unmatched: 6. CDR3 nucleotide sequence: TGTGCCAGCAGGGGGGACAGGGTCTCTGAGCAGTTCTTC. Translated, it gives CASRGDRVSEQFF.

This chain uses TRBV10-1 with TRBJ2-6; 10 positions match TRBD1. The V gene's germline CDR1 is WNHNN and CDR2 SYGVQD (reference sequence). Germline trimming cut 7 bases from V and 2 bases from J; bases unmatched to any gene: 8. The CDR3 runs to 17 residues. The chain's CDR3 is CASTLLGQGAGANVLTF. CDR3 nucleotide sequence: TGCGCCAGCACTCTACTCGGACAGGGGGCTGGGGCCAACGTCCTGACTTTC.

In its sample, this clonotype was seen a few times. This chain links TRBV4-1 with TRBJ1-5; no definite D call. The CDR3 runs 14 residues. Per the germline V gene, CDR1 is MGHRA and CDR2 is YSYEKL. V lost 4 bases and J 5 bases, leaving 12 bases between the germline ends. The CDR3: CASSRDLGDQPQHF. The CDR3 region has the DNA TGCGCCAGCAGCCGAGACCTTGGCGATCAGCCCCAGCATTTT.

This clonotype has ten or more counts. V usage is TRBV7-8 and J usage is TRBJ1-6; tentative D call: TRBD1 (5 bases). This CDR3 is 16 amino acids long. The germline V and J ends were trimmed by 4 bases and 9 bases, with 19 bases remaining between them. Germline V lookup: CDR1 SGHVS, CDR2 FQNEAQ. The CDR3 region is CASSSAGYGDRSPLHF. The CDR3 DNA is TGTGCCAGCAGCTCCGCGGGATACGGGGACCGTTCACCCCTCCACTTT. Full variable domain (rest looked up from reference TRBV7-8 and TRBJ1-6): GAGVSQSPRYKVAKRGQDVALRCDPISGHVSLFWYQQALGQGPEFLTYFQNEAQLDKSGLPSDRFFAERPEGSVSTLKIQRTQQEDSAVYLCASSSAGYGDRSPLHFGNGTRLTVT.

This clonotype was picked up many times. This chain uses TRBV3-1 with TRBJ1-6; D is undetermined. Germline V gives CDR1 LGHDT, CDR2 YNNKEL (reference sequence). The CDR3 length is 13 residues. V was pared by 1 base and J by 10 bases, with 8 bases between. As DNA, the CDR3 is TGTGCCAGCAGCCAAGGAAAGGGCTCACCCCTCCACTTT. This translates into CASSQGKGSPLHF.

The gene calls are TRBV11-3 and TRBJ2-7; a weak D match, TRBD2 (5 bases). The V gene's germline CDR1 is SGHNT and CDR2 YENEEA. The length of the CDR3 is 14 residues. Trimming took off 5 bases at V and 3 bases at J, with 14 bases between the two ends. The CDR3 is CASSLASQGYEQYF. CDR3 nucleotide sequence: TGTGCCAGCAGCCTAGCCTCCCAAGGCTACGAGCAGTACTTC.

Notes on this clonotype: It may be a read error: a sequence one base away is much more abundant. CDR3 DNA: TGCGCCAGCAGCTTGGCCCCGGAGACCGCGAACACTGAAGCTTTCTTT. It codes for CASSLAPETANTEAFF. The V and J genes are TRBV5-1 and TRBJ1-1, with unresolved D. The CDR3 consists of 16 residues. Trimming removed 0 bases from V and 1 base from J, with 13 bases in between. The germline gives CDR1 SGHRS, CDR2 YFSETQ.

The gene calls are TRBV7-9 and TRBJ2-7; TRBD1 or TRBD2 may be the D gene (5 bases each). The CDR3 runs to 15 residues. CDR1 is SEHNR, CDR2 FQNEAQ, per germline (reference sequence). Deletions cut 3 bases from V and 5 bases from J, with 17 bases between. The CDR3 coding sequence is TGTGCCAGCAGCTTGACCGGGACCCTAGCCCACGAGCAGTACTTC. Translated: CASSLTGTLAHEQYF. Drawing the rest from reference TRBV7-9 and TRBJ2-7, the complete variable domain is DTGVSQNPRHKITKRGQNVTFRCDPISEHNRLYWYRQTLGQGPEFLTYFQNEAQLEKSRLLSDRFSAERPKGSFSTLEIQRTEQGDSAMYLCASSLTGTLAHEQYFGPGTRLTVT.

In nucleotides, the CDR3 is TGCAGTGCGGGGGGACGTTCAAATTTTTGGGAGCAGTACTTC. Residues: CSAGGRSNFWEQYF. The V gene is TRBV20-1, the J gene TRBJ2-7; possible D gene TRBD2, 6 bases. Per the germline V gene, CDR1 is DFQATT and CDR2 is SNEGSKA (reference sequence). The V end was cut by 6 bases, the J end by 7 bases, with 22 bases between. The CDR3 consists of 14 residues.

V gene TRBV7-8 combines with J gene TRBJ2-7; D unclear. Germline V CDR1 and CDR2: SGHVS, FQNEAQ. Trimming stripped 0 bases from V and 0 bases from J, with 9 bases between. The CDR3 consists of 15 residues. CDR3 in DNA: TGTGCCAGCAGCTTAGCAAGTGGAAACTCCTACGAGCAGTACTTC. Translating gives CASSLASGNSYEQYF.

The CDR3: CASSLSAGTSGSKAYEQYF. For the CDR3, the DNA is TGTGCCAGCAGCCTCAGTGCCGGGACTAGCGGATCCAAAGCCTACGAGCAGTACTTC. The rearrangement uses TRBV9 and TRBJ2-7, with TRBD2 identical over 11 bases. J lost 2 bases, V lost 4 bases, and 17 bases had no gene match. The CDR3 is 19 amino acids. Germline assignment: CDR1 SGDLS and CDR2 YYNGEE.

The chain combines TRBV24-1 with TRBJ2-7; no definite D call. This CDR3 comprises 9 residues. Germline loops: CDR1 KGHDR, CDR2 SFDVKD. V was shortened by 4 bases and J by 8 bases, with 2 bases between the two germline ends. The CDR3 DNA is TGTGCCACCAGTGACCAGCAGTACTTC. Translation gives CATSDQQYF.

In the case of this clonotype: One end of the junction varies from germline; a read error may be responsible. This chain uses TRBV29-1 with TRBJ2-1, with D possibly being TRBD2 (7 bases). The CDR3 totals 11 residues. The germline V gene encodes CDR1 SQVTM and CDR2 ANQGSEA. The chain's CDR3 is CSAEGGDEQFF. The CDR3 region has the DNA TGCAGCGCTGAAGGGGGGGATGAGCAGTTCTTC.

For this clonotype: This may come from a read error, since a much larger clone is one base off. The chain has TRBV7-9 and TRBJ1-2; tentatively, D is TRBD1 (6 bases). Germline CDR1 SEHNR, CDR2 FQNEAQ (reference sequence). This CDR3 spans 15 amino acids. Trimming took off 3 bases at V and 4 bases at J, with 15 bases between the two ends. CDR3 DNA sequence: TGTGCCAGCAGCTTGGGAGTAAGAGGGGGCTATGGCTACACCTTC. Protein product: CASSLGVRGGYGYTF.

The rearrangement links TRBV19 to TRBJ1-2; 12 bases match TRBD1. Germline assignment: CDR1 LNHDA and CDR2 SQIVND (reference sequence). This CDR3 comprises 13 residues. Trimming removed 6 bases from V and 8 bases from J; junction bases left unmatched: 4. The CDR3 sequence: CASRHGTGGGYTF. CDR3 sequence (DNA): TGTGCCAGTAGGCACGGGACAGGGGGCGGCTACACCTTC.

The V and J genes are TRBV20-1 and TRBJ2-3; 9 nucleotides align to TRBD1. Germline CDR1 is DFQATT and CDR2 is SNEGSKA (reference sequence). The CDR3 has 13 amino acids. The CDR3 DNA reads TGCAGCTTTGGACAGGGGCAAACAGATACGCAGTATTTT. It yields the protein CSFGQGQTDTQYF.

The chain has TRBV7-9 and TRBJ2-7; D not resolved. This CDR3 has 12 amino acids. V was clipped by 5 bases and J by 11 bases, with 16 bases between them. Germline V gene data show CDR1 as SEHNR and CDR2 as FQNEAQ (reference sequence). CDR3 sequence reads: CASSRLADPEYF. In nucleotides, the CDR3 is TGTGCCAGCAGCCGGCTCGCGGACCCCGAGTACTTC.

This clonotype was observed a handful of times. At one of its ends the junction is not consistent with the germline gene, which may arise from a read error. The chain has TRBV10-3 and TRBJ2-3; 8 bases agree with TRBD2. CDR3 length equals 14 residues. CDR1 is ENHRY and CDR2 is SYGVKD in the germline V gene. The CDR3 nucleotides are TGTGCCAGCAGTTGGACTAGCTCCCTCTCAGAGCAGTATTTT. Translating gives CASSWTSSLSEQYF.

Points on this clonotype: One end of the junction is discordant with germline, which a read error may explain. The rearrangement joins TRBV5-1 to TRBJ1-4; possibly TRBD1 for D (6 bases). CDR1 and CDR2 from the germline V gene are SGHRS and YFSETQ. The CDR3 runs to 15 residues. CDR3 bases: TGCGCCAGCAGCCTTACACAGGGCGCTAATGAAAAACTGTTTTTC. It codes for CASSLTQGANEKLFF.

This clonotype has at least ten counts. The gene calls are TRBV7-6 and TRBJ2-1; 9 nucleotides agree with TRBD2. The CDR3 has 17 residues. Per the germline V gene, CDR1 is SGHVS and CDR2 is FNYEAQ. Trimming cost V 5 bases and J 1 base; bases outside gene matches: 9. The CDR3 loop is CASSPDLRGGSYNEQFF. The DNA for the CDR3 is TGTGCCAGCAGCCCTGACTTGCGGGGGGGGTCCTACAATGAGCAGTTCTTC.

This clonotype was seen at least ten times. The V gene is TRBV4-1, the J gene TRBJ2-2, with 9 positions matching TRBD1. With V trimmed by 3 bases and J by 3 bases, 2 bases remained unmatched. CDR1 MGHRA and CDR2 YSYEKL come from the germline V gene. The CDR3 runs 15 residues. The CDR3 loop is CASSHRDRDTGELFF. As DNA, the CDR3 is TGCGCCAGCAGCCACCGGGACAGGGACACCGGGGAGCTGTTTTTT.

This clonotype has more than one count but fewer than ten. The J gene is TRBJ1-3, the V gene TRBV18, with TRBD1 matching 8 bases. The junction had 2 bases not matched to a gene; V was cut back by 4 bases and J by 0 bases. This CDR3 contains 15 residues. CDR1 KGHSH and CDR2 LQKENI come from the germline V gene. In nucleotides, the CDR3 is TGTGCCAGCTCACGGACAGGGCTCTCTGGAAACACCATATATTTT. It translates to CASSRTGLSGNTIYF.

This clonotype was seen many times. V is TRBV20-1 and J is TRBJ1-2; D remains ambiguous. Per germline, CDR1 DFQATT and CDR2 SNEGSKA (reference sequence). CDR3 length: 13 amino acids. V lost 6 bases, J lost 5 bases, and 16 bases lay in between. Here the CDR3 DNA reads TGCAGTGCCCCGACTGCAGCCCCATATGGCTACACCTTC. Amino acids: CSAPTAAPYGYTF.

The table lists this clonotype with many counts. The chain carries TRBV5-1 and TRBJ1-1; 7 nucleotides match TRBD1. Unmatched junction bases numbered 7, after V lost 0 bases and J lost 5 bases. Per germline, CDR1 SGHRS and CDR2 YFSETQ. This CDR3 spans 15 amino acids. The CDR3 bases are TGCGCCAGCAGCTTGGAGGGGGCGGTAGGAACTGAAGCTTTCTTT. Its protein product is CASSLEGAVGTEAFF.

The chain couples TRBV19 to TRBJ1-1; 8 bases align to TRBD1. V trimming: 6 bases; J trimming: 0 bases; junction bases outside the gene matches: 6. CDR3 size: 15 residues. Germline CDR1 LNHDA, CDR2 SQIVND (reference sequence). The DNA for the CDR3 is TGTGCCAGTAGCCCACAGACAGGGGTGAACACTGAAGCTTTCTTT. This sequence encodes CASSPQTGVNTEAFF.

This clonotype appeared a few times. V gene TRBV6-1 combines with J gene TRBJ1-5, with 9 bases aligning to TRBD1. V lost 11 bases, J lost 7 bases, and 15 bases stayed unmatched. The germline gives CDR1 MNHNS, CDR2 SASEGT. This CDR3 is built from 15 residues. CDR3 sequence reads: CACSPEGQGNQPQHF. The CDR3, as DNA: TGTGCCTGCTCGCCGGAAGGACAGGGGAACCAGCCCCAGCATTTT.